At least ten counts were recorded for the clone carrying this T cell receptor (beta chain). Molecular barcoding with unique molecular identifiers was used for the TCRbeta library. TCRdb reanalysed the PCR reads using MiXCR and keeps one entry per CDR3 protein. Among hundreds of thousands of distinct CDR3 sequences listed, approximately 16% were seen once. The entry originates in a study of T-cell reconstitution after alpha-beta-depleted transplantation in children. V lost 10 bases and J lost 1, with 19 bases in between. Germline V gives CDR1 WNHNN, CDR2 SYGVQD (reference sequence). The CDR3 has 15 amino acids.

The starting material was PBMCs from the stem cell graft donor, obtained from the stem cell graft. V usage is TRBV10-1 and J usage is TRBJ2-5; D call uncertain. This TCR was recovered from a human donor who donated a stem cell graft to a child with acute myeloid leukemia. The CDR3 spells CATLILLVAQETQYF. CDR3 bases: TGCGCCACCCTGATTCTTCTAGTAGCCCAAGAGACCCAGTACTTC.